This TCR beta chain was recorded in a study of T-cell memory formation after mild COVID-19. This clonotype was observed a handful of times. As yet, its antigen is unknown. Study outcomes and limitations: Day 15 to 85 contracting clones showed balanced CD4/CD8; later expanders leaned CD4+. SARS-CoV-2 specificity was not confirmed for second-wave clones peaking on day 37.

The CDR3 runs 16 residues. V was cut by 3 bases and J by 2 bases, with 18 bases left in between. Looked up from germline, CDR1 is SGHRS and CDR2 is YFSETQ. From 5'RACE with constant-segment primers came TCR alpha and TCR beta cDNA libraries that carried sample barcodes and UMIs. TCRdb re-called the 5' RACE reads with MiXCR, one entry per CDR3 protein. The data hold fewer than 200,000 distinct CDR3 sequences, with roughly 23% observed a single time. Input material: PBMCs or a T cell subset sorted from them (not recorded which). V and J are TRBV5-1 and TRBJ2-7; possibly TRBD2 for D (6 bases). This clonotype originated in an adult woman who had mild COVID-19 (a few samples of this study predate the infection). Cell type and time point are not known. The CDR3 here is CASSSRDWGITYEQYF. CDR3 bases: TGCGCCAGCAGCTCCCGGGACTGGGGGATCACCTACGAGCAGTACTTC.